This TCR beta chain derives from a study of shared clonotypes between healthy human individuals. Study information: Aged 18 to 49, the donors were a couple of women and a few men. Overall study findings and caveats: Non-shared clonotypes had lower generation probabilities than those shared by all four donors.

Trimming removed 4 bases from V and 8 bases from J; junction bases left unmatched: 4. This CDR3 is 14 amino acids long. Germline V CDR1 and CDR2: SGHRS, YFSETQ. As concerns this clone: Antigen unknown.

Profiled with immunoSEQ multiplex PCR; TCRdb holds only in-frame clones, not every one. Of roughly 2 million clones listed, approximately 96% were seen once; the top ten hold approximately 0.13%. The J gene is TRBJ1-6, the V gene TRBV5-1; 9 bases are a match to TRBD1. Sequenced: naive CD4+ T cells sorted from blood. Specified subset: CD45RA+ positively selected. The origin of this receptor is a man aged 18 to 35 in good health. CDR3 amino acids: CASSVTGGDSPLHF. The CDR3 nucleotides read TGCGCCAGCAGCGTAACAGGGGGCGATTCACCCCTCCACTTT.